A single T cell receptor (beta chain) is shown here with its context. This sample was taken from a study of blood T cell repertoires in COVID-19. Study as a whole: The United States, Italy and Spain supplied acute and convalescent COVID-19 samples. T cells, B-cell-depleted T cells, or PBMCs supplied cDNA or gDNA.

Per the authors' pipeline: Quantification of nucleated cells was approximated via reference gene primer amplification. Generated by immunoSEQ multiplex PCR, the TCRdb table keeps only in-frame clones and is missing some. That table furnishes V, J and clone size, whereas the DNA furnished D and trimming. The sample shows 50,000 to 65,000 clones, more than 80% of them seen only once. CDR1 and CDR2 from the germline V gene are SQVTM and ANQGSEA. The CDR3 is made up of 13 amino acids. The germline V and J ends were trimmed by 6 bases and 2 bases, with 12 bases remaining between them. The V gene is TRBV29-1, the J gene TRBJ2-3, with no clear D. The clonotype comes from a woman aged 55-69 years with acute or convalescent COVID-19. The sequenced sample was peripheral blood. The CDR3 region is CSVDDINTDTQYF. CDR3 nucleotide sequence: TGCAGCGTCGATGACATAAACACAGATACGCAGTATTTT.